The rows below give T cell receptor beta chains drawn from one sample of a study of cytomegalovirus exposure and HLA in healthy donors. TCRdb's copy holds only in-frame clones and misses some; the assay was immunoSEQ multiplex PCR. The sample holds around 98,000 clones, more than 75% seen once. Input material: PBMCs. Receptor source: a man in his late teens or twenties in good health and CMV-seropositive. Each CDR3 is given with its conserved first and last residue. D genes are given only for firm matches. Clone sizes are given selectively: once, few, many, or a class where the clone is expanded.

J gene,V gene,clone size,D gene,CDR3 DNA,CDR3 protein
TRBJ2-3,TRBV11-3,-,TRBD2,TGTGCCAGCAGCGCCGGGACTAGCGGGAGCCCAGATACGCAGTATTTT,CASSAGTSGSPDTQYF
TRBJ2-7,TRBV6-5,few,-,TGTGCCAGCAGCCGACACCATAGCTCCTACGAGCAGTACTTC,CASSRHHSSYEQYF
TRBJ2-1,TRBV2,-,TRBD1,TGTGCCAGCAGGGACAGGGAAAAGTACAATGAGCAGTTCTTC,CASRDREKYNEQFF
TRBJ2-2,TRBV7-9,-,-,TGTGCCAGCAGCCAATCACTGAACCTTAACAGGAACACCGGGGAGCTGTTTTTT,CASSQSLNLNRNTGELFF
TRBJ2-1,TRBV19,-,TRBD2,TGTGCCAGTAGTATCTCCAAGCGGGGGGGCCGGAATGAGCAGTTCTTC,CASSISKRGGRNEQFF
TRBJ2-7,TRBV15,-,-,TGTGCCACCAGCACACTCCTCCCTGTTAGCACCCTGAAGGAGCAGTACTTC,CATSTLLPVSTLKEQYF
TRBJ2-3,TRBV6-5,-,-,TGTGCCACCCAGGGTCCCGGAAAAAGCACAGATACGCAGTATTTT,CATQGPGKSTDTQYF
TRBJ2-7,TRBV19,-,TRBD1,TGTGCCAGTAGTACCGGGACAGGGAGGCTTTACGAGCAGTACTTC,CASSTGTGRLYEQYF
TRBJ2-7,TRBV7-2,-,-,TGTGCCAGCAACCCGGGGGTCGGCGAGCAGTACTTC,CASNPGVGEQYF
TRBJ2-7,TRBV4-1,-,TRBD1,TGCGCCAGCAGCCTTGTCACACAGGGGGTCTACGAGCAGTACTTC,CASSLVTQGVYEQYF
TRBJ1-5,TRBV27,-,TRBD1,TGTGCCAGCCAGACAGGGGCCGGCAATCAGCCCCAGCATTTT,CASQTGAGNQPQHF
TRBJ2-7,TRBV5-8,-,-,TGTGCCAGCACGAAGACAGGCGCGGTCTACGAGCAGTACTTC,CASTKTGAVYEQYF
TRBJ2-2,TRBV2,-,-,TGTGCCAGCAGATTTGTAACCGGGGAGCTGTTTTTT,CASRFVTGELFF
TRBJ2-7,TRBV4-1,once,-,TGCGCCAGCAGCCAAGATATGATGTTAGTGGTGTACTTC,CASSQDMMLVVYF
TRBJ1-2,TRBV29-1,-,TRBD1,TGCAGCGCTACGGACAGGGTTGACTATGGCTACACCTTC,CSATDRVDYGYTF
TRBJ1-6,TRBV28,-,-,TGTGCCAGCAGTTTATCCCCGGGTTCACCCCTCCACTTT,CASSLSPGSPLHF
TRBJ1-5,TRBV19,many,TRBD1,TGTGCCAGTACCTTGAGACAGGGAGTGAACAATCAGCCCCAGCATTTT,CASTLRQGVNNQPQHF
TRBJ1-2,TRBV10-3,-,-,TGTGCCATCAGTGAGTACCACCGGTCTTCTAACTATGGCTACACCTTC,CAISEYHRSSNYGYTF
TRBJ2-7,TRBV19,-,-,TGTGCCAGTAGTATATCACAGGACTACGAGCAGTACTTC,CASSISQDYEQYF
TRBJ1-2,TRBV15,-,-,TGTGCCACCAGCAGAGATTTGGTAACAGCTCAGGGCTACACCTTC,CATSRDLVTAQGYTF
TRBJ2-1,TRBV4-3,-,TRBD2,TGCGCCAGCAGCCAAAGACTAGCGGGGGCACGGTTCTTC,CASSQRLAGARFF
TRBJ2-4,TRBV29-1,-,TRBD1,TGCAGCGCGGGGACAGTAAAAAACATTCAGTACTTC,CSAGTVKNIQYF
TRBJ2-1,TRBV10-1,-,TRBD2,TGCGCCAGCAGTGCTAGCGGGGGATACTCCTACAATGAGCAGTTCTTC,CASSASGGYSYNEQFF